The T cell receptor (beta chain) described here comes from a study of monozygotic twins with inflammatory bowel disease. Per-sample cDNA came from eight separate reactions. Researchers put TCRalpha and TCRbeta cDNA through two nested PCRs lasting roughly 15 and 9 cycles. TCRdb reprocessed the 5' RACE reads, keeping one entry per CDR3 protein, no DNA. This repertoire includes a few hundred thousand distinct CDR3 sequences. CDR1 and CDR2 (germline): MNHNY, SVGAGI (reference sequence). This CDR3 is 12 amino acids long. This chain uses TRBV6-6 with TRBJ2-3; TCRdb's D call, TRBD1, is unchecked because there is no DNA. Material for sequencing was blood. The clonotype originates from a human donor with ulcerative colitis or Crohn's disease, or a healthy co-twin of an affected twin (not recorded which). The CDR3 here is CASSSGADTQYF.